Below, 2 T cell receptor beta chains from the same sample are listed, as sequenced in a study of cytomegalovirus exposure and HLA in healthy donors. The protocol was immunoSEQ multiplex PCR, while the TCRdb copy is restricted to in-frame clones and leaves out a portion. Here the sample spans around 150,000 clones, less than 90% being singletons. The sample was PBMCs. Receptors originate from a woman between 25 and 40 years old in good health and CMV-seronegative.

This sequence joins TRBV30 and TRBJ1-1; D is uncertain. The V gene lost 5 bases and the J gene lost 7 bases, with 23 bases spanning the gap. The germline V gene has CDR1 GTSNPN and CDR2 SVGIG (reference sequence). CDR3 length: 15 residues. The CDR3 region has the DNA TGTGCCTGGGGGGTAGTCTCCCGGGTAATGAATGAAGCTTTCTTT. Translated: CAWGVVSRVMNEAFF.

The chain joins TRBV5-4 to TRBJ2-5; 7 bases are shared with TRBD2. The CDR3 runs 15 residues. Germline CDR1 and CDR2: SGHNT and YYREEE (reference sequence). The V segment lost 2 bases and the J segment 2 bases; nucleotides outside the gene matches: 6. CDR3 coding DNA: TGTGCCAGCAGCTTCATTGGGAGGGGACAAGAGACCCAGTACTTC. This encodes CASSFIGRGQETQYF.